This T cell receptor beta chain was sequenced in a study of shared clonotypes between healthy human individuals. Study-wide findings and caveats: Shared clonotypes across all four donors exceeded non-shared ones in generation probability. Clonotypes that were shared across a few donors made up around 5% of naive CD4 clonotypes.

Each sample came from a Caucasian adult donor living in Nashville, Tennessee. The repertoire was sequenced with immunoSEQ multiplex PCR; TCRdb's copy has only in-frame clones and lacks some. Among fewer than 1.4 million clones, about 84% were seen once, and the ten largest hold 0.6% to 0.75%. On this clone itself: The antigen is undetermined.

CDR3 length equals 13 residues. The V end lost 1 base, the J end lost 4 bases, and 7 bases lay between the germline ends. The germline CDR1 and CDR2 sequences are SGHVS and FNYEAQ. The chain combines TRBV7-6 with TRBJ2-5; unclear D gene. The sequence was collected from a man between 18 and 35 years old in good health. Some clones in this sample may be carry-over from other donors' samples. What was sequenced was memory CD4+ T cells from PBMCs. Described subset: CD45RA-negative fraction. This chain's CDR3 is CASSLGAGETQYF. Here the CDR3 DNA reads TGTGCCAGCAGCTTAGGTGCAGGAGAGACCCAGTACTTC.